This T cell receptor (beta chain) was recovered during a study of shared clonotypes between healthy human individuals. Study-wide context: A couple of female and three male donors aged 18 to 49 were enrolled. Overall study findings and caveats: Only blood underwent sampling, and tissue repertoires likely differ.

As for this clone: Its antigen is undetermined.

The table came from immunoSEQ multiplex PCR; TCRdb's copy has only in-frame clones and leaves some out. Of approximately 1,000,000 clones listed, roughly 80% are singletons. Material for sequencing was memory CD4+ T cells from PBMCs. The subset denotes: CD45RA-negative fraction. The clonotype comes from a man between 18 and 29 years old in good health. Some clones in this sample may be carry-over from other donors' samples.

DNA of the CDR3: TGTGCCAGCAGCCGGGATCTAGTTATACGTGAGCAGTACTTC. It yields the protein CASSRDLVIREQYF. The chain is built from TRBV11-2 and TRBJ2-7; D perhaps matches TRBD2 (5 bases). Germline values: CDR1 SGHAT, CDR2 FQNNGV. CDR3 length equals 14 residues. With 5 bases removed from V and 7 bases from J, the gap between germline ends came to 18 bases.